This T cell receptor beta chain stems from a study of cytomegalovirus exposure and HLA in healthy donors. From germline, CDR1 is MNHEY and CDR2 SMNVEV (reference sequence). V was clipped by 8 bases and J by 1 base, with 14 bases between them. This CDR3 spans 14 amino acids. Data came from immunoSEQ multiplex PCR; TCRdb stores just in-frame clones and leaves some out. The table includes hundreds of thousands of clones, 75% to 90% detected once. The V gene is TRBV27, the J gene TRBJ2-5, with D perhaps TRBD2 (6 bases). This TCR was sampled from a woman under 30 in good health and CMV-seronegative. Sequenced: PBMCs. As DNA, the CDR3 is TGTGCCAGCGGGGGGTTAGCGGTCCAAGAGACCCAGTACTTC. As protein: CASGGLAVQETQYF.